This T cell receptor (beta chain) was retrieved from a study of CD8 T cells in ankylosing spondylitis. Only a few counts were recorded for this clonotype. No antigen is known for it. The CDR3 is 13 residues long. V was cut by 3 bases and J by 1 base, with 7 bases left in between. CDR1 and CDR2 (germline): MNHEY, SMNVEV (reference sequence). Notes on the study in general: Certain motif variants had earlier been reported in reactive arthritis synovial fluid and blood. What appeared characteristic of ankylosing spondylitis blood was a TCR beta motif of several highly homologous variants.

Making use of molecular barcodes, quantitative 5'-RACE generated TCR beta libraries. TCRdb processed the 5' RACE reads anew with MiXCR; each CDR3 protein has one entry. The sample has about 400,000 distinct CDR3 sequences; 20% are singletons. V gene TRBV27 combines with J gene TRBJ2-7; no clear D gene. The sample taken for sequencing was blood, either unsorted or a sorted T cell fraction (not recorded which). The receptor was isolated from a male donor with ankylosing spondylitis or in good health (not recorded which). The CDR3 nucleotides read TGTGCCAGCAGTTTGATAGGGTCCTACGAGCAGTACTTC. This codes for CASSLIGSYEQYF.